This T cell receptor beta chain was identified in a study of molecular identifiers for immune sequencing clone quantification. Points from the study as a whole: The study found clones above 20 RNA copies held over 98% of effector molecules and under 1% in naive cells.

This clonotype was counted a few times. Antigen: not known. Naive CD8 T cells were picked out by sorting for CD8+CD4-CCR7+CD45RA+. Germline V gives CDR1 SEHNR, CDR2 FQNEAQ (reference sequence). V gave up 2 bases and J gave up 0 bases, with 13 bases separating them. The CDR3 contains 16 residues. Making the bulk TCR libraries relied on previously described methods and listed TCR primers. TCRdb processed the PCR reads anew with MiXCR; each CDR3 protein has one entry. The profile shows over 85,000 distinct CDR3 sequences, 35% of them singletons. The chain links TRBV7-9 to TRBJ1-1; the D is unclear. This sequence was found in a human donor in good health. Some libraries in this study had Jurkat cell RNA spiked in. Sequencing was carried out using naive CD8+ T cells from blood, with Jurkat cell RNA spiked in. Subset specified: FACS-sorted CD8+CD4-CCR7+CD45RA+ naive T cells. The DNA of the CDR3 is TGTGCCAGCAGCTTACCCCCGGCGAGTATGAACACTGAAGCTTTCTTT. Protein sequence: CASSLPPASMNTEAFF.